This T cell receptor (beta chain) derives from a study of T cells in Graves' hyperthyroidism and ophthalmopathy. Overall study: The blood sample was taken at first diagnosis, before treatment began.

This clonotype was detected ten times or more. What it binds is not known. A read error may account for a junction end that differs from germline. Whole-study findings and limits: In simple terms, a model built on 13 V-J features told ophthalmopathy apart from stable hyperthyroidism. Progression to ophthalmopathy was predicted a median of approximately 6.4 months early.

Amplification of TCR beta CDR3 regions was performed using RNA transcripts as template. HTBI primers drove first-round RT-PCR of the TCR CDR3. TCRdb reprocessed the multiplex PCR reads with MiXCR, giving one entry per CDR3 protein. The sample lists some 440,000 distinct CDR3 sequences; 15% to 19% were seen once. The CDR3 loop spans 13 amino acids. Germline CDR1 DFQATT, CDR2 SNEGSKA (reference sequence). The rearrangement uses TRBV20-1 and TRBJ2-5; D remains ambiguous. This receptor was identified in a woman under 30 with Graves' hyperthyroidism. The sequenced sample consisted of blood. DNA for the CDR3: TGCAGTGCCAGAGGAGTAACGGGAGAGACCCAGTACTTC. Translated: CSARGVTGETQYF.